This T cell receptor (beta chain) originates from a study of blood T cell repertoires in COVID-19. In the study's own analysis: Reference gene primer amplification gave nucleated cell count estimates. Here immunoSEQ multiplex PCR was the method, and the copy in TCRdb shows in-frame clones only, minus some. That table is the source of V, J and clone size, and D and trimming were worked out from the DNA. Of 130,000 to 150,000 clones listed, 81% were seen once; the top ten hold roughly 8.3%. The CDR3 totals 18 residues. Per the germline V gene, CDR1 is SGHRS and CDR2 is YFSETQ. The ends lost 5 bases at V and 0 bases at J; junction bases unmatched: 6.

What was sequenced was peripheral blood. The V call is TRBV5-1, the J call TRBJ2-3; 16 bases map to TRBD2. The sequence was collected from a human donor with acute or convalescent COVID-19. The donor label of this sample is uncertain. The CDR3 loop reads CASRLGLAGGRSTDTQYF. CDR3 in DNA: TGCGCCAGCAGGCTGGGACTAGCGGGGGGGCGAAGCACAGATACGCAGTATTTT.